This TCR beta chain was identified during a study of shared clonotypes between healthy human individuals. Template for every sorted-subset replicate PCR totaled roughly 200 ng DNA, roughly 30,000 T cell genomes. Sequencing used immunoSEQ multiplex PCR; TCRdb keeps in-frame clones, though not all of them. The sample holds about 1.5 million clones, about 98% seen once. The CDR3 has 15 residues. Germline V lookup: CDR1 SGHTA, CDR2 FQGNSA. The V segment lost 6 bases and the J segment 5 bases; nucleotides outside the gene matches: 8. The sequence came from a man aged 25-40 years in good health. The V call is TRBV7-2, the J call TRBJ1-1; 11 nucleotides align to TRBD1. The material sequenced was naive CD4+ T cells sorted from blood. The subset denotes: CD45RA+ positively selected. In DNA form, the CDR3 reads TGTGCCAGCAGAAGGACAGGGGGCGCGGGGACTGAAGCTTTCTTT. This translates into CASRRTGGAGTEAFF.